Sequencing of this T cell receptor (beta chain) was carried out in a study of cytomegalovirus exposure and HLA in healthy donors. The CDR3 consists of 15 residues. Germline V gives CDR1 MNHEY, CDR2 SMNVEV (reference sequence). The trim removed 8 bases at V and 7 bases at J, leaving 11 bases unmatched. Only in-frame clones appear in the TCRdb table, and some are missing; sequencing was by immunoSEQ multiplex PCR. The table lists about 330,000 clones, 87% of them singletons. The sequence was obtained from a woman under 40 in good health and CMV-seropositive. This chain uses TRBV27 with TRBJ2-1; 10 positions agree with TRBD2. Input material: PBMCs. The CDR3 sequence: CASGQTSGFGNEQFF. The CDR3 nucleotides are TGTGCCAGCGGGCAGACTAGCGGGTTTGGAAATGAGCAGTTCTTC.